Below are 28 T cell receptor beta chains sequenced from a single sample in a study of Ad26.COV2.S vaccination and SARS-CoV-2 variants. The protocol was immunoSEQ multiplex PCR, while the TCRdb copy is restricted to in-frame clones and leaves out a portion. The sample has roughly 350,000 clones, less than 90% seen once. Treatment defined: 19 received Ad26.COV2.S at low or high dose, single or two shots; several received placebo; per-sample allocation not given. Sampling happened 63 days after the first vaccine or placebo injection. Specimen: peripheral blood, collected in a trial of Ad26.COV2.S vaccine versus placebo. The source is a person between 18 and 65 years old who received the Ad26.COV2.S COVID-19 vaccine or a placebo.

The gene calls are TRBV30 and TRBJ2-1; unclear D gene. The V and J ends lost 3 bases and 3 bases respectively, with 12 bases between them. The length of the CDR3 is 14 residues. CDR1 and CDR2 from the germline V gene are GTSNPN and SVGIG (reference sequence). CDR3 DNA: TGTGCCTGGAGGGGAATCTCAGACTACAATGAGCAGTTCTTC. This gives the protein CAWRGISDYNEQFF. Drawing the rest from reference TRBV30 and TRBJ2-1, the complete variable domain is SQTIHQWPATLVQPVGSPLSLECTVEGTSNPNLYWYRQAAGRGLQLLFYSVGIGQISSEVPQNLSASRPQDRQFILSSKKLLLSDSGFYLCAWRGISDYNEQFFGPGTRLTVL.

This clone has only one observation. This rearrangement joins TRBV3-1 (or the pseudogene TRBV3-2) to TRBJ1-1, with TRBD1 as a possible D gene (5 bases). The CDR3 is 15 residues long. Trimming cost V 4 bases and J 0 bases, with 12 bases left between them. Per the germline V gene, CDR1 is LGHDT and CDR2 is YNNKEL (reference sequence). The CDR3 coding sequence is TGTGCCAGCAGCCCGGGGGGTGCAATGAACACTGAAGCTTTCTTT. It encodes CASSPGGAMNTEAFF.

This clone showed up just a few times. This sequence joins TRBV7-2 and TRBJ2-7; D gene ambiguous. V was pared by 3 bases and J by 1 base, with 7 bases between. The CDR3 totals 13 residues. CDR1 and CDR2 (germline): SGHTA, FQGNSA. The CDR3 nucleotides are TGTGCCAGCAGCTTTCCTAGTTCCTACGAGCAGTACTTC. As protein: CASSFPSSYEQYF.

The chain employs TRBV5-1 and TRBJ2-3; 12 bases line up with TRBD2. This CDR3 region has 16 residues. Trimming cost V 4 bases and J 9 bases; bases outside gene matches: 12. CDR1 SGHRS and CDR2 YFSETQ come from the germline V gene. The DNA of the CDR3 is TGCGCCAGCAGCGGGTTGACTAGCGGGAGTAAGGGAACGCAGTATTTT. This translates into CASSGLTSGSKGTQYF.

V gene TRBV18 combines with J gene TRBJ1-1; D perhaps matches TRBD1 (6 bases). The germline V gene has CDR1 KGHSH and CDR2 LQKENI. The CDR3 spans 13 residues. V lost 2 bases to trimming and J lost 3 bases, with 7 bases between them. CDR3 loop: CASSPTGHTEAFF. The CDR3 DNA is TGTGCCAGCTCACCAACAGGGCACACTGAAGCTTTCTTT.

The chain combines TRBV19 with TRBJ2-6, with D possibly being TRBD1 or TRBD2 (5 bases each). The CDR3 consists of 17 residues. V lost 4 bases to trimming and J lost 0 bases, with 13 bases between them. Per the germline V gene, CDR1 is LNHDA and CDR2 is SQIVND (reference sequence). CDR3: CASSKGRFSSGANVLTF. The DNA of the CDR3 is TGTGCCAGTAGTAAGGGACGTTTCAGCTCTGGGGCCAACGTCCTGACTTTC.

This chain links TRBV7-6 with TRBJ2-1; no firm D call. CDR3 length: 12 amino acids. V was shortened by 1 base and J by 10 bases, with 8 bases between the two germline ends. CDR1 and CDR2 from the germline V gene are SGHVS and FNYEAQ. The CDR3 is CASSLDLGEQFF. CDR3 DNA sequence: TGTGCCAGCAGCTTAGATTTGGGGGAGCAGTTCTTC.

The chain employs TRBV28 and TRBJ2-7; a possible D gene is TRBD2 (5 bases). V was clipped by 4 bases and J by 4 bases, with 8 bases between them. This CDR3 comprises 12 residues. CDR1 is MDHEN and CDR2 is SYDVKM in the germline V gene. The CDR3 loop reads CASSWTQYEQYF. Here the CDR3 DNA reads TGTGCCAGCAGTTGGACTCAATACGAGCAGTACTTC. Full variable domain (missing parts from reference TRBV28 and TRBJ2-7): DVKVTQSSRYLVKRTGEKVFLECVQDMDHENMFWYRQDPGLGLRLIYFSYDVKMKEKGDIPEGYSVSREKKERFSLILESASTNQTSMYLCASSWTQYEQYFGPGTRLTVT.

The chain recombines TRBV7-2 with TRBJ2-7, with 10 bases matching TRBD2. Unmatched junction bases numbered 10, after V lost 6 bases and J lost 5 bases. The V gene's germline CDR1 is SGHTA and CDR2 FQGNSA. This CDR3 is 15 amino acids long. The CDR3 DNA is TGTGCCAGCAGTCTATCTAGCGGGGGTTGGAACGAGCAGTACTTC. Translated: CASSLSSGGWNEQYF.

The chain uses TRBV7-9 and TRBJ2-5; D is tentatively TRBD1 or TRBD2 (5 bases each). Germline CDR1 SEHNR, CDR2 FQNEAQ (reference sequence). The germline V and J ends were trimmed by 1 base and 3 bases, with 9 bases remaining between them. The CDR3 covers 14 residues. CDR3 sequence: CASSLVGGKETQYF. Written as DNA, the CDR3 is TGTGCCAGCAGCTTAGTTGGGGGAAAAGAGACCCAGTACTTC.

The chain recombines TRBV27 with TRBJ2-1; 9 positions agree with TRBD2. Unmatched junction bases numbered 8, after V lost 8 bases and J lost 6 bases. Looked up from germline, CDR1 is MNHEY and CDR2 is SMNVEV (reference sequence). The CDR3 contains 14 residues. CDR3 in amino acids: CASSLEGLANEQFF. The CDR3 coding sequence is TGTGCCAGCTCTCTCGAGGGACTAGCCAATGAGCAGTTCTTC.

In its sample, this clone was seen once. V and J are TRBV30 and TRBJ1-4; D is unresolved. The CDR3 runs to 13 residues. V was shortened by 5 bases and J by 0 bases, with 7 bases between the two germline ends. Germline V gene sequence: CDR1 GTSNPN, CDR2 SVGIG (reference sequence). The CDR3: CAWSATTNEKLFF. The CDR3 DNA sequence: TGTGCCTGGTCGGCGACAACTAATGAAAAACTGTTTTTT. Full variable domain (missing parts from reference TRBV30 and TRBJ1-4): SQTIHQWPATLVQPVGSPLSLECTVEGTSNPNLYWYRQAAGRGLQLLFYSVGIGQISSEVPQNLSASRPQDRQFILSSKKLLLSDSGFYLCAWSATTNEKLFFGSGTQLSVL.

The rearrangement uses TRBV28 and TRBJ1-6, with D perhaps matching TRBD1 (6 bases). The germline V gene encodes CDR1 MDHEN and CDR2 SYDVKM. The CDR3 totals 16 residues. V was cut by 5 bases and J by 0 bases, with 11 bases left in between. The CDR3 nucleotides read TGTGCCAGCAGTCCTGACAGGCGCTCCTATAATTCACCCCTCCACTTT. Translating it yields CASSPDRRSYNSPLHF.

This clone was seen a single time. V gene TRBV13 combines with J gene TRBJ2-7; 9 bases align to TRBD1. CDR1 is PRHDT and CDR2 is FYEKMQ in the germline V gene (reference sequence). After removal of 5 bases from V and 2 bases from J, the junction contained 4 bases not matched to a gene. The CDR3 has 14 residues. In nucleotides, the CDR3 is TGTGCCAGCAGCCTCGGACAGGGGCCCTACGAGCAGTACTTC. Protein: CASSLGQGPYEQYF.

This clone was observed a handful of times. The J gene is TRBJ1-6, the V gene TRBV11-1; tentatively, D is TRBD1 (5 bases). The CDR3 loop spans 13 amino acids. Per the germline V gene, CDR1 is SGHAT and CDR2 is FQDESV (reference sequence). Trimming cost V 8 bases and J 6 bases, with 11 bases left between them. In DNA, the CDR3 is TGTGCCAGCCGGGGGGGAGCTAATTCACCCCTCCACTTT. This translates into CASRGGANSPLHF.

The CDR3: CASSLGSRGGRNEKLFF. CDR3 bases: TGTGCCAGCAGTTTAGGGTCCCGGGGGGGACGTAATGAAAAACTGTTTTTT. The chain is built from TRBV28 and TRBJ1-4; D possibly corresponds to TRBD1 (5 bases). The ends were cut back, 2 bases at V and 4 bases at J, with 17 bases in the middle. CDR1 is MDHEN and CDR2 is SYDVKM in the germline V gene. The CDR3 is made up of 17 amino acids.

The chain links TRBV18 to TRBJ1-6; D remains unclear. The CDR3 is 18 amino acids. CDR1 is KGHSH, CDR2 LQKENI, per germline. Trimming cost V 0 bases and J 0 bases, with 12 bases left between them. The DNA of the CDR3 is TGTGCCAGCTCACCACCGGCGTTCGGGAGCTCCTATAATTCACCCCTCCACTTT. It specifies CASSPPAFGSSYNSPLHF.

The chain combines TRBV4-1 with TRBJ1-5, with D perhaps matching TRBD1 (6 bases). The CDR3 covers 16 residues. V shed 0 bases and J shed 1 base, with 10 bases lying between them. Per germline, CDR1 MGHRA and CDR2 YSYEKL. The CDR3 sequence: CASSQEAGVSNQPQHF. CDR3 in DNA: TGCGCCAGCAGCCAAGAGGCAGGGGTGAGCAATCAGCCCCAGCATTTT.

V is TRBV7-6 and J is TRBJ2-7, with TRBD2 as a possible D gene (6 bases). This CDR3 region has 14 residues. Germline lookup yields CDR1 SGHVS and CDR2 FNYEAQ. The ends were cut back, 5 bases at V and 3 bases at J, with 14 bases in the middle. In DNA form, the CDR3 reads TGTGCCAGCAGCCCCATCGTGGGGGGCTACGAGCAGTACTTC. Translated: CASSPIVGGYEQYF.

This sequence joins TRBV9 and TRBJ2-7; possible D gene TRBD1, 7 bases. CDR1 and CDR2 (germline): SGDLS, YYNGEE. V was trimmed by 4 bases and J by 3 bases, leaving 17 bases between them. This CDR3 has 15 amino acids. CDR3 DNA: TGTGCCAGCAGCCAGATGGGGGGACAGAGCTACGAGCAGTACTTC. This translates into CASSQMGGQSYEQYF. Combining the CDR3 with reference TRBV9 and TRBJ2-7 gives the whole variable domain DSGVTQTPKHLITATGQRVTLRCSPRSGDLSVYWYQQSLDQGLQFLIQYYNGEERAKGNILERFSAQQFPDLHSELNLSSLELGDSALYFCASSQMGGQSYEQYFGPGTRLTVT.

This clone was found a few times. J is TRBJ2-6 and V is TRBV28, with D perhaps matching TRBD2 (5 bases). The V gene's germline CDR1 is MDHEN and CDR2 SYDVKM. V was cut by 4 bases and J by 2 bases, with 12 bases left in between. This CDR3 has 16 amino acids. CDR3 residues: CASSSPGNAGANVLTF. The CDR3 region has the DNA TGTGCCAGCAGTTCCCCGGGAAATGCTGGGGCCAACGTCCTGACTTTC.

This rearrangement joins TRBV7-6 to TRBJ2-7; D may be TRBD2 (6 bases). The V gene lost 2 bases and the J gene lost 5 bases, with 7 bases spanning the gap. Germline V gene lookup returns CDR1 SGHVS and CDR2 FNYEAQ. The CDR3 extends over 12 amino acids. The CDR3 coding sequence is TGTGCCAGCAGCTTATGGGAGGACGAGCAGTACTTC. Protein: CASSLWEDEQYF.

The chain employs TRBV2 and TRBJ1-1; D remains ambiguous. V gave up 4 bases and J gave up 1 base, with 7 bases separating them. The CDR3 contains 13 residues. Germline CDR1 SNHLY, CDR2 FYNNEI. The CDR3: CASSGGGNTEAFF. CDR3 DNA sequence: TGTGCCAGCAGTGGTGGAGGGAACACTGAAGCTTTCTTT. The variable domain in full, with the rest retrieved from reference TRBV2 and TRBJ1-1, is EPEVTQTPSHQVTQMGQEVILRCVPISNHLYFYWYRQILGQKVEFLVSFYNNEISEKSEIFDDQFSVERPDGSNFTLKIRSTKLEDSAMYFCASSGGGNTEAFFGQGTRLTVV.

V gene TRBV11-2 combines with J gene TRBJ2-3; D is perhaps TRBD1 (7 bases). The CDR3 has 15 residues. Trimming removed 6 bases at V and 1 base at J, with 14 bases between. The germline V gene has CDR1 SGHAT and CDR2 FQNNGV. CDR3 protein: CASRAGGIGTDTQYF. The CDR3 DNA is TGTGCCAGCAGGGCAGGGGGGATCGGCACAGATACGCAGTATTTT.

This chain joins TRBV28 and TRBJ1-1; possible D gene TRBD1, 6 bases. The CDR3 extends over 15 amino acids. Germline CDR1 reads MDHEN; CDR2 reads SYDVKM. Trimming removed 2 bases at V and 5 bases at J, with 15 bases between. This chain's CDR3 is CASSLSQGRGTEAFF. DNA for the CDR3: TGTGCCAGCAGTTTAAGTCAGGGGCGGGGTACTGAAGCTTTCTTT.

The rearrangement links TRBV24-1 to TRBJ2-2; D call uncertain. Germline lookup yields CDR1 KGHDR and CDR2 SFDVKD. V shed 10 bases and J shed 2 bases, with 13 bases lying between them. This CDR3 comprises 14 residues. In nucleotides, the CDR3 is TGTGCCACTGGCCGGGCAGGCAACACCGGGGAGCTGTTTTTT. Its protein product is CATGRAGNTGELFF.

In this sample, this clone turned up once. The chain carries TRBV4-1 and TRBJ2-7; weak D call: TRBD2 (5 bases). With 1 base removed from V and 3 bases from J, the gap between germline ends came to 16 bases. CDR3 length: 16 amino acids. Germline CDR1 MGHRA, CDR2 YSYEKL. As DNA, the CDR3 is TGCGCCAGCAGCCAAGTTGAGGGTCTTAGTCTCTACGAGCAGTACTTC. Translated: CASSQVEGLSLYEQYF.

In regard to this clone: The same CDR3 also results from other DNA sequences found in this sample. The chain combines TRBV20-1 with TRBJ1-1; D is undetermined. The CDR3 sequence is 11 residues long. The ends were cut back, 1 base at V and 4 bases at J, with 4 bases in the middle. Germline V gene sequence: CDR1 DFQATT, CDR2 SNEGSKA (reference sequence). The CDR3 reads CSARGGTEAFF. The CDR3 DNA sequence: TGCAGTGCTAGAGGGGGCACTGAAGCTTTCTTT.